This entry lists 18 T cell receptor beta chains sequenced from one sample in a study of blood T cell repertoires in COVID-19. Only in-frame clones appear in the TCRdb table, and some are missing; sequencing was by immunoSEQ multiplex PCR. The table has roughly 280,000 clones, approximately 86% seen once. The sequenced sample consisted of peripheral blood. The receptors stem from a woman aged 55-70 years with COVID-19, enrolled during active disease.

The chain couples TRBV5-1 to TRBJ2-7; 13 nucleotides align to TRBD2. The CDR3 runs 16 residues. V shed 3 bases and J 3 bases; nucleotides not matched to a gene: 6. The V gene's germline CDR1 is SGHRS and CDR2 YFSETQ. The CDR3 protein is CASSSGTSGDIYEQYF. The CDR3, as DNA: TGCGCCAGCAGCTCCGGGACTAGCGGGGACATCTACGAGCAGTACTTC.

CDR3: CASSRDRGDYGYTF. In nucleotides, the CDR3 is TGTGCCAGTAGTAGGGACAGGGGAGACTATGGCTACACCTTC. The chain is built from TRBV19 and TRBJ1-2; 10 bases are shared with TRBD1. This CDR3 is built from 14 residues. Per germline, CDR1 LNHDA and CDR2 SQIVND (reference sequence). Unmatched junction bases numbered 2, after V lost 4 bases and J lost 3 bases.

The chain is built from TRBV11-3 and TRBJ2-5; the match to TRBD2 covers 8 bases. From germline, CDR1 is SGHNT and CDR2 YENEEA. After removal of 5 bases from V and 7 bases from J, the junction contained 6 bases not matched to a gene. The CDR3 runs 13 residues. The CDR3 bases are TGTGCCAGCAGCCAGACTAGCGTGGGGACCCAGTACTTC. It is translated as CASSQTSVGTQYF.

The V call is TRBV7-2, the J call TRBJ1-6; tentatively, D is TRBD1 (5 bases). This CDR3 spans 16 amino acids. V lost 4 bases, J lost 10 bases, and 20 bases lay in between. Germline values: CDR1 SGHTA, CDR2 FQGNSA. The chain's CDR3 is CASSSSGPQGVSPLHF. CDR3 sequence (DNA): TGTGCCAGCAGCTCAAGCGGGCCTCAGGGTGTATCACCCCTCCACTTT.

This chain uses TRBV30 with TRBJ2-7, with D maybe TRBD1 (5 bases). V was cut by 0 bases and J by 3 bases, with 9 bases left in between. Germline assignment: CDR1 GTSNPN and CDR2 SVGIG (reference sequence). The CDR3 is 13 amino acids. CDR3 region: CAWSVGRVYEQYF. The CDR3 bases are TGTGCCTGGAGTGTCGGCAGGGTCTACGAGCAGTACTTC.

The chain joins TRBV6-5 to TRBJ1-3; 8 positions match TRBD1. The ends lost 6 bases at V and 0 bases at J; junction bases unmatched: 4. Germline V gene sequence: CDR1 MNHEY, CDR2 SVGAGI. The CDR3 contains 15 residues. The CDR3 DNA reads as TGTGCCAGCAGGAGGGACAGGCTCTCTGGAAACACCATATATTTT. Amino acid sequence: CASRRDRLSGNTIYF.

The V call is TRBV5-4, the J call TRBJ1-2; a weak D match, TRBD1 (6 bases). There are 13 residues in the CDR3. In germline, CDR1 is SGHNT, CDR2 YYREEE (reference sequence). V lost 2 bases to trimming and J lost 9 bases, with 14 bases between them. The CDR3: CASSFGQPLSYTF. The CDR3 nucleotides read TGTGCCAGCAGCTTTGGACAGCCCCTGAGCTACACCTTC.

The chain combines TRBV19 with TRBJ2-7; no clear D. Trimming left V 4 bases short and J 5 bases short, with 9 bases between. Germline V lookup: CDR1 LNHDA, CDR2 SQIVND (reference sequence). The CDR3 sequence is 12 residues long. The CDR3 reads CASSRAFDEQYF. CDR3 DNA sequence: TGTGCCAGTAGTAGGGCTTTCGACGAGCAGTACTTC.

This chain connects TRBV28 to TRBJ2-5; D uncertain. Deletions cut 2 bases from V and 5 bases from J, with 12 bases between. CDR1 and CDR2 from the germline V gene are MDHEN and SYDVKM. CDR3 length: 14 amino acids. The CDR3 spells CASSLISDAETQYF. The CDR3 DNA reads TGTGCCAGCAGTTTAATCAGCGACGCGGAGACCCAGTACTTC. Using reference TRBV28 and TRBJ2-5 for the parts outside the CDR3, the full variable domain is DVKVTQSSRYLVKRTGEKVFLECVQDMDHENMFWYRQDPGLGLRLIYFSYDVKMKEKGDIPEGYSVSREKKERFSLILESASTNQTSMYLCASSLISDAETQYFGPGTRLLVL.

V and J are TRBV4-1 and TRBJ1-1, with unresolved D. Trimming removed 3 bases from V and 1 base from J, with 6 bases in between. This CDR3 spans 13 amino acids. Germline V lookup: CDR1 MGHRA, CDR2 YSYEKL. The CDR3 here is CASSQHRNTEAFF. The CDR3 DNA sequence: TGCGCCAGCAGCCAGCATAGGAACACTGAAGCTTTCTTT.

The V and J genes are TRBV5-4 and TRBJ2-5, with 15 bases lining up with TRBD2. Germline V gives CDR1 SGHNT, CDR2 YYREEE (reference sequence). V lost 4 bases and J lost 3; bases outside the gene matches: 1. There are 15 residues in the CDR3. CDR3 coding DNA: TGTGCCAGCAGCGGACTAGCGGGAGGGGAAGAGACCCAGTACTTC. Its translation: CASSGLAGGEETQYF.

The chain's CDR3 is CATSEEPQGAGYTF. CDR3 nucleotide sequence: TGTGCCACCAGTGAGGAACCACAGGGGGCGGGCTACACCTTC. The chain joins TRBV24-1 to TRBJ1-2; 9 nucleotides match TRBD1. CDR1 and CDR2 (germline): KGHDR, SFDVKD. This CDR3 spans 14 amino acids. J gave up 8 bases and V 4 bases, and 7 bases lay outside the gene matches.

The V call is TRBV28, the J call TRBJ2-7, with a tentative D call TRBD2 (6 bases). Germline values: CDR1 MDHEN, CDR2 SYDVKM. This CDR3 is 15 amino acids long. Trimming stripped 1 base from V and 6 bases from J, with 16 bases between. In DNA, the CDR3 is TGTGCCAGCAGTTTATCTAGCGCCCAAATAATCGAGCAGTACTTC. Encoded protein: CASSLSSAQIIEQYF. The full variable domain, completed using reference TRBV28 and TRBJ2-7, is DVKVTQSSRYLVKRTGEKVFLECVQDMDHENMFWYRQDPGLGLRLIYFSYDVKMKEKGDIPEGYSVSREKKERFSLILESASTNQTSMYLCASSLSSAQIIEQYFGPGTRLTVT.

The rearrangement uses TRBV4-2 and TRBJ1-5; a weak D match, TRBD1 (6 bases). CDR1 is LGHNA and CDR2 is YNFKEQ in the germline V gene. The V gene lost 0 bases and the J gene lost 7 bases, with 16 bases spanning the gap. The CDR3 covers 16 residues. The CDR3 loop reads CASSQETAGEGQPQHF. Written as DNA, the CDR3 is TGTGCCAGCAGCCAAGAAACGGCAGGGGAAGGGCAGCCCCAGCATTTT.

This rearrangement joins TRBV4-1 to TRBJ2-7; 7 bases fit TRBD1. This CDR3 spans 15 amino acids. Germline values: CDR1 MGHRA, CDR2 YSYEKL. Germline trimming cut 0 bases from V and 2 bases from J; bases unmatched to any gene: 4. The CDR3 bases are TGCGCCAGCAGCCAAGAGGACAGGTCCCCCTACGAGCAGTACTTC. The encoded protein is CASSQEDRSPYEQYF.

V gene TRBV11-3 combines with J gene TRBJ2-7; D is undetermined. Deletions cut 5 bases from V and 0 bases from J, with 5 bases between. CDR1 and CDR2 from the germline V gene are SGHNT and YENEEA. This CDR3 is 12 amino acids long. CDR3 in amino acids: CASSPRSYEQYF. The CDR3 bases are TGTGCCAGCAGCCCCCGCTCCTACGAGCAGTACTTC.

This chain joins TRBV27 and TRBJ1-2; 7 nucleotides line up with TRBD1. Trimming took 6 bases from V and 4 from J; bases not matched to a gene: 8. In germline, CDR1 is MNHEY, CDR2 SMNVEV (reference sequence). There are 14 residues in the CDR3. The CDR3, as DNA: TGTGCCAGCAGGCAACAGGGGCAGGGCTATGGCTACACCTTC. Translated, it gives CASRQQGQGYGYTF.

The gene calls are TRBV30 and TRBJ2-6; perhaps TRBD1 as D (5 bases). The CDR3 spans 15 residues. Germline CDR1 reads GTSNPN; CDR2 reads SVGIG (reference sequence). V shed 5 bases and J shed 4 bases, with 15 bases lying between them. The CDR3 reads CAWAKAGLGANVLTF. CDR3 nucleotide sequence: TGTGCCTGGGCCAAGGCAGGGCTCGGGGCCAACGTCCTGACTTTC.